This note documents a single T cell receptor (beta chain) sequence. What it binds is not known. The record originates from a study of graft-versus-host responses after intestinal transplantation. On the study more broadly: Transplants given to recipients were multivisceral, liver-intestinal, or isolated intestinal. Recipients uniformly received anti-thymocyte globulin induction, followed by tacrolimus and steroids for two to four years. Study results and caveats: Some patients had graft-donor T cell macrochimerism, and their allografts showed high graft-versus-host to host-versus-graft clonal ratios. GvH clones surfaced in recipient marrow, some emerging earlier in ileum or blood.

From germline, CDR1 is GTSNPN and CDR2 SVGIG (reference sequence). The CDR3 covers 14 residues. Trimming cost V 1 base and J 4 bases, with 11 bases left between them. Libraries were prepared by immunoSEQ multiplex PCR; TCRdb keeps only in-frame clonotypes and omits some of them. The sample includes around 40,000 clones, 94% seen only once; the top ten take 0.2% to 0.25%. The gene calls are TRBV30 and TRBJ1-5; D call uncertain. The sample was unstimulated CD4+ T cells sorted from spleen or lymph node cells, taken before transplant. The TCR comes from a human donor who was the organ donor for an intestinal transplant. The CDR3 coding sequence is TGTGCCTGGAGTGGGGCACCGGGGAATCAGCCCCAGCATTTT. Its protein product is CAWSGAPGNQPQHF.